What follows is one TCR beta chain and its context. These data come from a study of blood T cell repertoires in COVID-19. Authors' methods: Amplifying reference gene primers gave estimates of nucleated cell counts. Sequencing was performed with immunoSEQ multiplex PCR; in TCRdb, only in-frame clones are kept and a portion is missing. D and trimming were read from the DNA, whereas the V and J calls and clone size are those reported in that table. Of about 120,000 clones listed, around 81% are singletons. CDR3 length: 15 amino acids. CDR1 and CDR2 from the germline V gene are MGHDK and SYGVNS. The V segment lost 1 base and the J segment 2 bases; nucleotides outside the gene matches: 1.

The gene calls are TRBV25-1 and TRBJ2-1; 8 bases agree with TRBD1. Material for sequencing was peripheral blood. The clonotype was recovered from a man in his fifties or sixties with acute or convalescent COVID-19. This CDR3 reads CASSESGGAYNEQFF. CDR3 nucleotide sequence: TGTGCCAGCAGTGAATCAGGGGGCGCCTACAATGAGCAGTTCTTC. Filled out from reference TRBV25-1 and TRBJ2-1, the complete variable domain reads EADIYQTPRYLVIGTGKKITLECSQTMGHDKMYWYQQDPGMELHLIHYSYGVNSTEKGDLSSESTVSRIRTEHFPLTLESARPSHTSQYLCASSESGGAYNEQFFGPGTRLTVL.